This entry lists 21 T cell receptor beta chains sequenced from one sample in a study of Ad26.COV2.S vaccination and SARS-CoV-2 variants (dated by TCRdb to 2020 to 2023). What this sample's treatment or condition label stands for: approximately 18 received Ad26.COV2.S at low or high dose, single or two shots; several received placebo; per-sample allocation not given. For vaccine and placebo recipients, repertoires were sequenced using samples collected on day 63 after the first injection. Libraries were prepared through the immunoSEQ multiplex PCR assay. Held by TCRdb, this immuneACCESS table contains in-frame sequences only and omits some clones. Under half of the omission traces to an unresolved V gene where checked; the cause of the rest is unknown. A total of roughly 300,000 clones appear in this sample, 88% of them only once. Clones ranked in the top ten supply around 6.1% of the sample. Sequencing used peripheral blood, obtained in a trial of Ad26.COV2.S vaccine versus placebo. The receptors shown here come from a person between 18 and 65 years old who received the Ad26.COV2.S COVID-19 vaccine or a placebo.

The V gene is TRBV6-5, the J gene TRBJ2-7; possible D gene TRBD1, 6 bases. The CDR3 extends over 14 amino acids. V was clipped by 3 bases and J by 6 bases, with 15 bases between them. Germline V gene lookup returns CDR1 MNHEY and CDR2 SVGAGI. CDR3 in DNA: TGTGCCAGCAGTTATACAGGGTACACGGGCGAGCAGTACTTC. Its translation: CASSYTGYTGEQYF.

The gene calls are TRBV27 and TRBJ2-7; perhaps TRBD2 as D (5 bases). Germline V gene data show CDR1 as MNHEY and CDR2 as SMNVEV (reference sequence). CDR3 size: 13 residues. Trimming took 6 bases from V and 2 from J, leaving 11 bases between them. CDR3 in amino acids: CASSNSGPYEQYF. CDR3 bases: TGTGCCAGCAGCAACAGCGGCCCCTACGAGCAGTACTTC.

The genes are TRBV29-1 and TRBJ2-1, with D hard to call. The CDR3 runs 11 residues. V gave up 2 bases and J gave up 16 bases, with 15 bases separating them. Germline CDR1 and CDR2: SQVTM and ANQGSEA. CDR3 region: CSVELGYDQFF. The CDR3, as DNA: TGCAGCGTTGAATTAGGCTATGACCAATTCTTC.

DNA for the CDR3: TGTGCCAGCAGCTTAGATCCAGAGAGTTCGCCAGAGATGTACAATGAGCAGTTCTTC. The encoded protein is CASSLDPESSPEMYNEQFF. This chain joins TRBV11-2 and TRBJ2-1, with unresolved D. The germline CDR1 and CDR2 sequences are SGHAT and FQNNGV. CDR3 length: 19 residues. V dropped 0 bases and J dropped 4 bases, with 22 bases sitting between them.

This clone was detected only once. As DNA, the CDR3 is TGCGCCAGCAGCTCCTGGGATGACGAACTTGATTCACCCCTCCACTTT. Encoded protein: CASSSWDDELDSPLHF. The chain links TRBV5-1 to TRBJ1-6; D uncertain. CDR1 and CDR2 from the germline V gene are SGHRS and YFSETQ. The CDR3 consists of 16 residues. Trimming removed 3 bases from V and 8 bases from J, with 18 bases in between.

The chain couples TRBV9 to TRBJ2-1; possibly TRBD2 for D (5 bases). CDR3 size: 13 residues. Germline V gene data show CDR1 as SGDLS and CDR2 as YYNGEE. V dropped 0 bases and J dropped 9 bases, with 10 bases sitting between them. CDR3 sequence: CASSVDPGSEQFF. In nucleotides, the CDR3 is TGTGCCAGCAGCGTAGATCCGGGGAGTGAGCAGTTCTTC.

This clone appeared a single time. This chain joins TRBV4-1 and TRBJ1-5, with D possibly TRBD1 on 6 matching bases. CDR3 length equals 16 residues. Germline values: CDR1 MGHRA, CDR2 YSYEKL. The ends were cut back, 0 bases at V and 6 bases at J, with 15 bases in the middle. CDR3 nucleotide sequence: TGCGCCAGCAGCCAAGATTCGCGGCAGGGGATTCAGCCCCAGCATTTT. This sequence encodes CASSQDSRQGIQPQHF.

This clone was observed at least ten times. The V and J genes are TRBV19 and TRBJ2-1, with D maybe TRBD2 (5 bases). CDR1 is LNHDA and CDR2 is SQIVND in the germline V gene (reference sequence). V lost 7 bases and J lost 0, with 13 bases in between. The CDR3 extends over 15 amino acids. CDR3 nucleotides: TGTGCCAGTACCCAGTCGGGGAGCTCCTACAATGAGCAGTTCTTC. This translates into CASTQSGSSYNEQFF. Using reference TRBV19 and TRBJ2-1 for the parts outside the CDR3, the full variable domain is DGGITQSPKYLFRKEGQNVTLSCEQNLNHDAMYWYRQDPGQGLRLIYYSQIVNDFQKGDIAEGYSVSREKKESFPLTVTSAQKNPTAFYLCASTQSGSSYNEQFFGPGTRLTVL.

The J gene is TRBJ2-1, the V gene TRBV25-1, with unresolved D. This CDR3 spans 17 amino acids. The germline CDR1 and CDR2 sequences are MGHDK and SYGVNS. V dropped 4 bases and J dropped 3 bases, with 19 bases sitting between them. CDR3 in DNA: TGTGCCAGCAGTGTAATAGGATCGGAAGCTAGCTACAATGAGCAGTTCTTC. Translating it yields CASSVIGSEASYNEQFF.

The V gene is TRBV5-1, the J gene TRBJ1-1, with a tentative D call TRBD1 (6 bases). Trimming stripped 4 bases from V and 0 bases from J, with 10 bases between. CDR1 and CDR2 from the germline V gene are SGHRS and YFSETQ. The CDR3 has 14 residues. CDR3 in amino acids: CASSRDILNTEAFF. The CDR3 nucleotides are TGCGCCAGCAGCAGGGACATTCTGAACACTGAAGCTTTCTTT.

V usage is TRBV5-1 and J usage is TRBJ1-2, with TRBD1 matching over 7 bases. Germline-derived CDR1 and CDR2 are SGHRS and YFSETQ. V shed 4 bases and J 1 base; nucleotides not matched to a gene: 10. The CDR3 length is 16 residues. In DNA form, the CDR3 reads TGCGCCAGCAGCCCCGGGACAGCTACTTTTAACTATGGCTACACCTTC. This sequence encodes CASSPGTATFNYGYTF.

The chain links TRBV11-3 to TRBJ2-5; D not certain. Per germline, CDR1 SGHNT and CDR2 YENEEA. Deletions cut 5 bases from V and 5 bases from J, with 12 bases between. The CDR3 runs 13 residues. CDR3 bases: TGTGCCAGCAGCCCTGGACCGAGGGAGACCCAGTACTTC. Amino acids: CASSPGPRETQYF.

The chain uses TRBV6-5 and TRBJ1-3; the match to TRBD1 covers 9 bases. The CDR3 runs to 16 residues. Germline CDR1 and CDR2: MNHEY and SVGAGI. Trimming at V came to 4 bases and at J to 2 bases, leaving 6 bases not matched to a gene. CDR3 in amino acids: CASSLQGASTGNTIYF. Here the CDR3 DNA reads TGTGCCAGCAGTTTACAGGGGGCCTCTACTGGAAACACCATATATTTT.

The chain combines TRBV7-6 with TRBJ2-7, with 8 positions matching TRBD1. CDR3 length: 13 amino acids. J gave up 9 bases and V 4 bases, and 8 bases lay outside the gene matches. Germline V gives CDR1 SGHVS, CDR2 FNYEAQ. As DNA, the CDR3 is TGTGCCAGCAGCTCCGGACAGGGCCTCGGGCAGTACTTC. Translated, it gives CASSSGQGLGQYF.

The chain links TRBV5-5 to TRBJ1-2; 7 positions agree with TRBD1. J gave up 6 bases and V 0 bases, and 11 bases lay outside the gene matches. This CDR3 spans 16 amino acids. Germline CDR1 and CDR2: SGHKS and YYEKEE (reference sequence). The CDR3 reads CASSLVPGLQGNGYTF. Here the CDR3 DNA reads TGTGCCAGCAGCTTGGTTCCTGGGTTACAGGGGAATGGCTACACCTTC.

The chain is built from TRBV4-3 and TRBJ2-3, with TRBD2 identical over 11 bases. CDR3 length: 17 amino acids. V shed 4 bases, J shed 0 bases, and the junction held 6 bases outside the gene matches. Looked up from germline, CDR1 is LGHNA and CDR2 is YSLEER. In DNA, the CDR3 is TGCGCCAGCAGCCCAACTAGCGGGGGTGTAAGCACAGATACGCAGTATTTT. This gives the protein CASSPTSGGVSTDTQYF.

The chain combines TRBV28 with TRBJ2-7; possible D gene TRBD2, 6 bases. Germline loops: CDR1 MDHEN, CDR2 SYDVKM. The V end lost 6 bases, the J end lost 7 bases, and 22 bases lay between the germline ends. The CDR3 loop spans 15 amino acids. CDR3 residues: CASSRPSAPYVEQYF. Written as DNA, the CDR3 is TGTGCCAGCAGCCGTCCTAGCGCACCGTACGTGGAGCAGTACTTC.

The chain carries TRBV28 and TRBJ1-4; a possible D gene is TRBD1 (6 bases). The length of the CDR3 is 15 residues. CDR1 MDHEN and CDR2 SYDVKM come from the germline V gene. Trimming took 5 bases from V and 5 from J, leaving 15 bases between them. The CDR3 DNA is TGTGCCAGCAGTCTCTCCGGGGGCTTCAATGAAAAACTGTTTTTT. Amino acids: CASSLSGGFNEKLFF.

J is TRBJ1-5 and V is TRBV7-2, with D possibly matching TRBD1 (6 bases). The CDR3 consists of 15 residues. The germline gives CDR1 SGHTA, CDR2 FQGNSA. V lost 0 bases and J lost 4, with 10 bases in between. The chain's CDR3 is CASSLAQGSNQPQHF. The DNA for the CDR3 is TGTGCCAGCAGCTTAGCCCAGGGGTCGAATCAGCCCCAGCATTTT. Full variable domain (missing parts from reference TRBV7-2 and TRBJ1-5): GAGVSQSPSNKVTEKGKDVELRCDPISGHTALYWYRQSLGQGLEFLIYFQGNSAPDKSGLPSDRFSAERTGGSVSTLTIQRTQQEDSAVYLCASSLAQGSNQPQHFGDGTRLSIL.

V usage is TRBV28 and J usage is TRBJ2-1; D not certain. The CDR3 has 12 amino acids. V was pared by 5 bases and J by 16 bases, with 18 bases between. CDR1 is MDHEN, CDR2 SYDVKM, per germline. The CDR3 is CASSPSASNPFF. CDR3 nucleotides: TGTGCCAGCAGTCCCTCGGCTTCCAACCCCTTCTTC.

This chain joins TRBV3-1 (or the pseudogene TRBV3-2) and TRBJ2-7, with a tentative D call TRBD1 (6 bases). Trimming removed 4 bases at V and 6 bases at J, with 19 bases between. The germline V gene encodes CDR1 LGHDT and CDR2 YNNKEL (reference sequence). The CDR3 is 15 amino acids. CDR3 sequence (DNA): TGTGCCAGCAGCCGATTAGGAACCTCCAGGGGCGAGCAGTACTTC. Its translation is CASSRLGTSRGEQYF.